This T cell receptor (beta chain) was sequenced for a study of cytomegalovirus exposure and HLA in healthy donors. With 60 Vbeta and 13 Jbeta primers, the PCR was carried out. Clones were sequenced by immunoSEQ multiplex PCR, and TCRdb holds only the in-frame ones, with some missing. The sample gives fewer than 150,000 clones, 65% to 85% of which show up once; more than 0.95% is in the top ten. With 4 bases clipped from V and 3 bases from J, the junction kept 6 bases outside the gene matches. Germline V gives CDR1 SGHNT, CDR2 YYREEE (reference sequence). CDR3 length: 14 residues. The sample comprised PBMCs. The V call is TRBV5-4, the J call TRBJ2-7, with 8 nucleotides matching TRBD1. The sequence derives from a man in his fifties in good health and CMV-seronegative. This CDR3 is CASSIGQGRYEQYF. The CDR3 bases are TGTGCCAGCAGCATTGGACAGGGTCGCTACGAGCAGTACTTC.